This TCR beta chain was sequenced for a study of CD8 T cells in ankylosing spondylitis. General study findings and limits: Some motif variants had been reported before (in reactive arthritis synovial fluid and blood). Among TCR beta sequences, a motif of roughly 8 highly homologous variants appeared characteristic of ankylosing spondylitis blood.

In making TCR beta libraries, quantitative 5'-RACE with molecular barcodes was used. TCRdb re-derived calls from the 5' RACE reads in MiXCR, one entry per CDR3 protein. The data hold under 300,000 distinct CDR3 sequences, with about 11% observed a single time. Ten or more counts support this clonotype. The antigen is undetermined. The CDR3 is made up of 10 amino acids. The V and J ends lost 5 bases and 8 bases respectively, with 9 bases between them. Per germline, CDR1 DFQATT and CDR2 SNEGSKA (reference sequence). The specimen was blood, either unsorted or a sorted T cell fraction (not recorded which). This rearrangement joins TRBV20-1 to TRBJ1-2; unclear D gene. The TCR comes from a male donor with ankylosing spondylitis or in good health (not recorded which). Here the CDR3 reads CSARLTGYTF. CDR3 coding DNA: TGCAGTGCTCGCCTCACCGGCTACACCTTC.